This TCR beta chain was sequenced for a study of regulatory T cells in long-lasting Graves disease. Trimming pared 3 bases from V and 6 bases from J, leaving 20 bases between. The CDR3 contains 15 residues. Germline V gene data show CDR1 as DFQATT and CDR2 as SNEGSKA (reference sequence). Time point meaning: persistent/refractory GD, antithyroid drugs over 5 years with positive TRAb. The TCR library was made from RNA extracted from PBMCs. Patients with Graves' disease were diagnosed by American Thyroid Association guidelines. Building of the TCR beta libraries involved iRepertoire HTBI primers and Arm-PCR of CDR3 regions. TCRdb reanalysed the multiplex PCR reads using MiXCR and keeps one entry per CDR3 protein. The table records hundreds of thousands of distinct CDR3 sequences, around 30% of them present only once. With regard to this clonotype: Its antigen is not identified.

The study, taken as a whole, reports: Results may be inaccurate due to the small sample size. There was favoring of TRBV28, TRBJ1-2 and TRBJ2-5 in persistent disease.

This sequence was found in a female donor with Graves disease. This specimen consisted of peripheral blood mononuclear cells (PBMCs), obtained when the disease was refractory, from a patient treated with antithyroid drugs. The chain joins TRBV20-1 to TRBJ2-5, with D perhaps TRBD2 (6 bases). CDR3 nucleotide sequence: TGCAGTGCTAGCATCGTACTAGCTAGCATTCAGACCCAGTACTTC. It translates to CSASIVLASIQTQYF.